This is a list of T cell receptor beta chains from one sample in a study of OX40 agonist ivuxolimab in advanced cancers. This table comes from immunoSEQ multiplex PCR, and its TCRdb copy is limited to in-frame clones, with some not included. The sample lists tens of thousands of clones; about three quarters were seen once. Here the sequenced sample was CD4+ or CD8+ T cells sorted from blood, taken in a trial of the OX40 agonist ivuxolimab. These receptors all come from an adult with an advanced solid tumor such as melanoma, head and neck, liver or kidney cancer. CDR3s leave out the opening cysteine and the closing phenylalanine or tryptophan. Each record gives: V gene, clone size, CDR3 protein. Some rows mark clone size as missing; the rest say once, few, many or name a class of expanded clone.

TRBV6-1,.,ASSQVSGGSGANVLT
TRBV7-2,few,ASSTDRTAKNIQY
TRBV18,.,ASSPAGGVADTQY
TRBV5-1,once,ASSRTWDTGELF
TRBV5-1,few,ASTLGGGGADTQY
TRBV7-9,.,ASSLGNYQETQY
TRBV5-1,.,ASSFDGTVAYEQY
TRBV5-1,.,ASSSHPRTGGNTEAF
TRBV5-4,.,ASSQGTGGAEAGELF
TRBV21-1,few,ASSKVATGGLIQPYNEQF
TRBV6-5,.,ASTPKTGSKQPQH
TRBV6-1,.,ASTLELHNEQF
TRBV19,.,ASAGTGGITGELF
TRBV6-1,once,ASSSYTGMNTEAF
TRBV18,.,ASSNSVTGTGYEKLF
TRBV30,.,AWVRTGELF
TRBV18,.,ASSQTTGTGGDYTQY
TRBV11-1,.,ASSYWGSSYEQY
TRBV4-2,.,ASSHDPPTANTEAF
TRBV11-3,.,ASALRGVSGYT
TRBV5-1,few,ASSLVQNPFSGANVLT
TRBV9,.,ASSVGGLAGNEQF
TRBV7-9,.,ASSSRLSGDEQF
TRBV18,.,ASSPGTARSSNQPQH
TRBV11-3,.,ASSLKGGTQY
TRBV7-6,.,ASSLVVGQHYGYT
TRBV7-2,.,ASSPQGVGEKLF
TRBV27,.,ASSRTGTDPGELF
TRBV11-1,.,ASSRDRGHEQY
TRBV18,.,ASSIGTGASTGELF
TRBV30,.,AWSVAGVDTQY
TRBV27,few,ASSPLVAGSSYNEQF